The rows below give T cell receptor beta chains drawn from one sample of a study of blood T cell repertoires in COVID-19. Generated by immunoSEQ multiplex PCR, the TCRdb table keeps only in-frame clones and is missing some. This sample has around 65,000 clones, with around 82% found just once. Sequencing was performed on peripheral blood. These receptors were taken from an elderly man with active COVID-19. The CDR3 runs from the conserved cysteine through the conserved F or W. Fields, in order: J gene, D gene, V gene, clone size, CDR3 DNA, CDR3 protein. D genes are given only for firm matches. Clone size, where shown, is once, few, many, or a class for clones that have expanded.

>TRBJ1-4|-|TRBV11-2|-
TGTGCCAGCAGCTTAGTTGGGGAGGGGTTAAATGAAAAACTGTTTTTT
CASSLVGEGLNEKLFF
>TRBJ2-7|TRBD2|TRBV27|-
TGTGCCAGCAGCCGACTAGCGGGAGAGGCTCTCGACGAGCAGTACTTC
CASSRLAGEALDEQYF
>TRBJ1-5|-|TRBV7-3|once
TGTGCCAGCAGCTCCCGGGGGTTAGACCAGCATTTT
CASSSRGLDQHF
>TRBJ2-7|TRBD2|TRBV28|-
TGTGCCAGTCATGCCGGGACTAGCGGGAGGGTGCAGTACTTC
CASHAGTSGRVQYF
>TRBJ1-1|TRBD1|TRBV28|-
TGTGCCAGCAGTTGGCTTGGGACAGGGAACACTGAAGCTTTCTTT
CASSWLGTGNTEAFF
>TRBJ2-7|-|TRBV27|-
TGTGCCAGCAGTACGCAGACAGGCGTGCTATCCTACGAGCAGTACTTC
CASSTQTGVLSYEQYF
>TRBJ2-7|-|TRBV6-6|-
TGTGCCAGCAGTTACTCGAAGGGGTTCTACGAGCAGTACTTC
CASSYSKGFYEQYF
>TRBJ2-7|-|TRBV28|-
TGTGCCAGCAGAGTTGACACAGGACCCTACGAGCAGTACTTC
CASRVDTGPYEQYF
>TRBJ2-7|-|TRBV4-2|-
TGTGCCAGCAGCCAAACCCCTACCTACGAGCAGTACTTC
CASSQTPTYEQYF
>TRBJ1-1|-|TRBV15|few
TGTGCCACCAGCAGAGTACGACAAGCGAACACTGAAGCTTTCTTT
CATSRVRQANTEAFF
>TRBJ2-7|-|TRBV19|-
TGTGCCAGTAGTATAGACGGGGGTTACGAGCAGTACTTC
CASSIDGGYEQYF
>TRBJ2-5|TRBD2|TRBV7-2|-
TGTGCCAGCAGCACTGCTCGGACTAGCGGATTCCAAGAGACCCAGTACTTC
CASSTARTSGFQETQYF
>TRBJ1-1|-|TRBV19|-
TGTGCCAGTAGTAGGGCCGCGAGTGGGAACACTGAAGCTTTCTTT
CASSRAASGNTEAFF
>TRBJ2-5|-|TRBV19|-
TGTGCCAGTAGTTGGTGGGCCGGAGAGACCCAGTACTTC
CASSWWAGETQYF
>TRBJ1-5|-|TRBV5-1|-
TGCGCCAGCAGCTTAATGCCACAGGGCTCCAATCAGCCCCAGCATTTT
CASSLMPQGSNQPQHF
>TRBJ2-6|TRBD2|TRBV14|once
TGTGCCAGCAGCCAAGGGACTAGCGGGAGCGGTGGGGCCAACGTCCTGACTTTC
CASSQGTSGSGGANVLTF
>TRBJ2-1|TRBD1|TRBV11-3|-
TGTGCCAGCAGCTTCTCCGGGACAGGGTACAATGAGCAGTTCTTC
CASSFSGTGYNEQFF
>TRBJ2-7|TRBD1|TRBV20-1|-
TGCAGTGCTGGTGGACAGGGGGCGTCCTACGAGCAGTACTTC
CSAGGQGASYEQYF
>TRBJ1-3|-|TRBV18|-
TGTGCCAGCTCAGACACAGCGGCGCGCTCTGGAAACACCATATATTTT
CASSDTAARSGNTIYF
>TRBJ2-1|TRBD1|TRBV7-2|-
TGTGCCAGCAGCTACGGACAGGCCAACAATGAGCAGTTCTTC
CASSYGQANNEQFF
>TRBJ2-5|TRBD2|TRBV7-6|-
TGTGCCAGCAAACCCGTGAGCGGGAGTTTGGAGACCCAGTACTTC
CASKPVSGSLETQYF
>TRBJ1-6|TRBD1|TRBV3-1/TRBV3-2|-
TGTGCCAGCAGCCATCCCTCCGGACAGGGGGGTAATTCACCCCTCCACTTT
CASSHPSGQGGNSPLHF
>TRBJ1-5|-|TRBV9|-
TGTGCCAGCAGCGGTACAGGGAGTGTTCAGCCCCAGCATTTT
CASSGTGSVQPQHF
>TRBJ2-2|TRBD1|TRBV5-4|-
TGTGCCAGCAGCCGGTGGACAGGAGTAAACACCGGGGAGCTGTTTTTT
CASSRWTGVNTGELFF
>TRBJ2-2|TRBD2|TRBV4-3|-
TGCGCCAGCAGCCAAGCTGGCGGGGGGCCCAGGACCGGGGAGCTGTTTTTT
CASSQAGGGPRTGELFF
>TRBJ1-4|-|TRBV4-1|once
TGCGCCAGCAGCCAAGATCCACTCTCCACAACTAATGAAAAACTGTTTTTT
CASSQDPLSTTNEKLFF
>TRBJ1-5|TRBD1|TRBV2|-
TGTGCCAGCGGGCGGGACAGGGGTGGACAACAGCCCCAGCATTTT
CASGRDRGGQQPQHF
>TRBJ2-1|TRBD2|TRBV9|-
TGTGCCAGCAGCGTAGTAGGAGGGAGGGCAGGTGAGCAGTTCTTC
CASSVVGGRAGEQFF
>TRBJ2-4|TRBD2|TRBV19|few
TGTGCCAGTAGTATGACTAGCGGGAGCAAAAACATTCAGTACTTC
CASSMTSGSKNIQYF
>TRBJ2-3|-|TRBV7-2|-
TGTGCCAGCAGCTTAGACGGTCGCACAGATACGCAGTATTTT
CASSLDGRTDTQYF
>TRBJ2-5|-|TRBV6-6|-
TGTGCCAGCAGTTTCCCCGGGGAGACCCAGTACTTC
CASSFPGETQYF
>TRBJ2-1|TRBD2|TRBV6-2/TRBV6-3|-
TGTGCCAGCAGTTCCTCCTTAGCGGGATCCTACAATGAGCAGTTCTTC
CASSSSLAGSYNEQFF
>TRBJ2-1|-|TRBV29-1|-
TGCAGCGTCGGGGAGACCCGGCACAATGAGCAGTTCTTC
CSVGETRHNEQFF
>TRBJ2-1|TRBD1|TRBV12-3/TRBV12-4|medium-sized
TGTGCCAGCAGTTTAGCAGGGGGCGCGTCGTTCTTC
CASSLAGGASFF
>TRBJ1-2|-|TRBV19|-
TGTGCCAGTAGTAAGCGGGACTATGGCTACACCTTC
CASSKRDYGYTF
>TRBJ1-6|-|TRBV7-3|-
TGTGCCAGCAGCGCCCAGGGTAGTAGTAATTCACCCCTCCACTTT
CASSAQGSSNSPLHF
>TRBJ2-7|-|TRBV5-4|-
TGTGCCAGCACCGCAGGAGGTGGGCAGTACGCCTACGAGCAGTACTTC
CASTAGGGQYAYEQYF
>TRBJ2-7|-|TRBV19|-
TGTGCCAGTAGTATCGAGGACAGTACCTACGAGCAGTACTTC
CASSIEDSTYEQYF
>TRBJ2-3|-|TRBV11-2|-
TGTGCCAGCAGCCAACCGGGACAAAGCACAGATACGCAGTATTTT
CASSQPGQSTDTQYF
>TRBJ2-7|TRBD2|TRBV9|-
TGTGCCAGCAGCGAAGGGTCAAGCGGGAGGGGGACCTACGAGCAGTACTTC
CASSEGSSGRGTYEQYF
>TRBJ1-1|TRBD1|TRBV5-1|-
TGCGCCAGCAGCTTCAGGGGGCTGGGGAACACTGAAGCTTTCTTT
CASSFRGLGNTEAFF
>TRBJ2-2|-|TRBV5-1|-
TGCGCCAGCAGCTATACTACGGCCGGGGAGCTGTTTTTT
CASSYTTAGELFF
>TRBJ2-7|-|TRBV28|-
TGTGCCAGCAGCTCTGTGGTGGGGGGTGGTGAAGAGCAGTACTTC
CASSSVVGGGEEQYF
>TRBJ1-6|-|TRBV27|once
TGTGCCAGTAGGGGGAGATTTGATTCACCCCTCCACTTT
CASRGRFDSPLHF
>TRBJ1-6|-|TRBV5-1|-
TGCGCCAGCAGCTTGGCCCAGCAGGGGAGATCACCCCTCCACTTT
CASSLAQQGRSPLHF
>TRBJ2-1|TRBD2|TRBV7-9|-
TGTGCCAGCAGCAGCCCTAGGCGGGAGAGCTGGGGCAATGAGCAGTTCTTC
CASSSPRRESWGNEQFF
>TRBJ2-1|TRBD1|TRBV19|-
TGTGCCAGTAGTCTCCGACAGGGAAACTTATACAATGAGCAGTTCTTC
CASSLRQGNLYNEQFF
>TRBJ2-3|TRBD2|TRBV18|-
TGTGCCAGCTCACCAAGGCCTAGCGGGGGTTCAGATACGCAGTATTTT
CASSPRPSGGSDTQYF
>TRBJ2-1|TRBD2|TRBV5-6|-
TGTGCCAGCAGCTTGGTTAGCGGGAGGGCTGAGCAGTTCTTC
CASSLVSGRAEQFF
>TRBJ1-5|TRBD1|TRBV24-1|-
TGTGCCACCAGTGAGGGGGGACAGGGAGTTTACCAGCCCCAGCATTTT
CATSEGGQGVYQPQHF
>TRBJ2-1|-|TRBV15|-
TGTGCCACCAGCAGAGATTGGGCCTTCCAACCGGATGAGCAGTTCTTC
CATSRDWAFQPDEQFF
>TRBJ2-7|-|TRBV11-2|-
TGTGCCAGCAGCTTTGGTCGTAGCTCCTACGAGCAGTACTTC
CASSFGRSSYEQYF
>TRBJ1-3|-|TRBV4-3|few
TGCGCCAGCAGCCAAGGAGTATACGGGTTGTCTGGAAACACCATATATTTT
CASSQGVYGLSGNTIYF
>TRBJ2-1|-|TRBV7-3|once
TGTGCCAGCAGCTTAGATCTTACTTCTGTCAATGAGCAGTTCTTC
CASSLDLTSVNEQFF
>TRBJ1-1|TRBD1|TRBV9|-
TGTGCCAGCAGCCCAAGACAGGGGTTGAACACTGAAGCTTTCTTT
CASSPRQGLNTEAFF
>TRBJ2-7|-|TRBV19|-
TGTGCCAGTAGGGAAGGGGTGGCCTACGAGCAGTACTTC
CASREGVAYEQYF
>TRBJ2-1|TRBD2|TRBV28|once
TGTGCCAGCAGCCCCAATAGCGGGGGTTCCGATGAGCAGTTCTTC
CASSPNSGGSDEQFF
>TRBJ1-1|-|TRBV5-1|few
TGCGCCAGCAGCTTGGCCCTTAGGGGAAACACTGAAGCTTTCTTT
CASSLALRGNTEAFF
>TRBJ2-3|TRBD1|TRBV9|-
TGTGCCAGCAGCGTTACAGGGGCAGATACGCAGTATTTT
CASSVTGADTQYF
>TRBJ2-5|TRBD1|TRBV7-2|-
TGTGCCAGCAGCTTGAGCGGGACAGGGGACCAAGAGACCCAGTACTTC
CASSLSGTGDQETQYF